These T cell receptor beta chains were read from a single sample in a study of blood T cell repertoires in COVID-19. The repertoire was sequenced with immunoSEQ multiplex PCR; TCRdb's copy has only in-frame clones and lacks some. The sample has 280,000 or so clones; around 91% are singletons. The sample was PBMCs or T cells enriched from blood (not recorded which). Receptors originate from a woman aged 18-29 years with acute COVID-19. CDR3s leave out the opening cysteine and the closing phenylalanine or tryptophan. The D gene is left open where the match is weak.

>TRBV5-1|TRBJ2-3|NA
ASRNPRGGDTQY
>TRBV12-3/TRBV12-4|TRBJ2-1|NA
ASRLVEREQF
>TRBV30|TRBJ2-7|NA
AWSPTSLYEQY
>TRBV18|TRBJ2-3|TRBD1
ASSPRGLTDTQY
>TRBV6-1|TRBJ1-2|NA
ASSEAVRGAGYT
>TRBV29-1|TRBJ1-2|NA
SVHRVGYGYT
>TRBV7-2|TRBJ1-5|TRBD1
ASSLRSRQGAASQPQH
>TRBV29-1|TRBJ2-7|TRBD1
SVEEGSTGESYEQY
>TRBV5-6|TRBJ2-2|NA
ASSLVGVSTGELF
>TRBV12-3/TRBV12-4|TRBJ2-1|TRBD1
ASRDRGLLEQF